These 23 T cell receptor beta chains were sequenced from one sample in a study of shared clonotypes between healthy human individuals. The assay was immunoSEQ multiplex PCR, and TCRdb's table has in-frame clones only and misses some. The sample consists of some 1 million clones, more than 65% of them appearing once. Sequencing input: memory CD4+ T cells sorted from blood. Noted subset: CD45RA-negative fraction. These receptors were taken from a man between 18 and 29 years old in good health.

CDR3 residues: CASSPPAYGYTF. The CDR3 nucleotides are TGTGCCAGCTCACCACCGGCCTATGGCTACACCTTC. The V call is TRBV18, the J call TRBJ1-2; D unclear. V lost 0 bases and J lost 4, with 3 bases in between. From germline, CDR1 is KGHSH and CDR2 LQKENI. This CDR3 has 12 residues.

The chain couples TRBV6-4 to TRBJ2-1; 16 bases agree with TRBD2. Germline V gives CDR1 MRHNA, CDR2 SNTAGT. Losses at the gene ends were 4 bases for V and 9 bases for J; bases not matched to a gene: 9. There are 17 residues in the CDR3. In DNA, the CDR3 is TGTGCCAGCAGTGCCGGGACTAGCGGGGGGGCATTCGGTGAGCAGTTCTTC. Protein product: CASSAGTSGGAFGEQFF.

V is TRBV6-6 and J is TRBJ2-5; 8 positions agree with TRBD2. The CDR3 runs to 16 residues. The V and J ends lost 7 bases and 8 bases, in that order; junction bases with no gene match: 18. Per germline, CDR1 MNHNY and CDR2 SVGAGI (reference sequence). CDR3 region: CASTRVASGLTGTQYF. The DNA of the CDR3 is TGTGCCAGCACCCGGGTGGCTAGCGGGTTAACGGGAACCCAGTACTTC.

The chain is built from TRBV11-2 and TRBJ1-2, with unresolved D. CDR1 SGHAT and CDR2 FQNNGV come from the germline V gene. V was clipped by 2 bases and J by 2 bases, with 6 bases between them. The CDR3 is 13 residues long. The DNA for the CDR3 is TGTGCCAGCAGCTTATGGGAGAACTATGGCTACACCTTC. Translated: CASSLWENYGYTF. The full variable domain, its missing parts supplied by reference TRBV11-2 and TRBJ1-2, is EAGVAQSPRYKIIEKRQSVAFWCNPISGHATLYWYQQILGQGPKLLIQFQNNGVVDDSQLPKDRFSAERLKGVDSTLKIQPAKLEDSAVYLCASSLWENYGYTFGSGTRLTVV.

This chain joins TRBV28 and TRBJ1-2; D is perhaps TRBD1 (6 bases). V dropped 3 bases and J dropped 6 bases, with 17 bases sitting between them. Germline CDR1 is MDHEN and CDR2 is SYDVKM. CDR3 length: 15 residues. The CDR3 sequence: CASSLSTGRSHGYTF. The CDR3, as DNA: TGTGCCAGCAGTTTGAGCACAGGGAGGTCTCATGGCTACACCTTC.

Here the CDR3 DNA reads TGTGCCAGCAGCGTACAGGGAATCGGAAACACCATATATTTT. Amino acids: CASSVQGIGNTIYF. V is TRBV5-5 and J is TRBJ1-3, with a possible D match to TRBD1 (6 bases). Trimming stripped 4 bases from V and 4 bases from J, with 12 bases between. The CDR3 is 14 amino acids. Looked up from germline, CDR1 is SGHKS and CDR2 is YYEKEE (reference sequence).

In its sample, this clone was seen a few times. An end of the junction does not agree with germline; a read error may underlie this. This chain uses TRBV7-7 with TRBJ2-7, with D perhaps TRBD1 or TRBD2 (5 bases each). Per the germline V gene, CDR1 is SSHAT and CDR2 is FNYEAQ (reference sequence). The CDR3 length is 15 residues. CDR3 loop: CASSLGDSASYEQYF. The CDR3, as DNA: TGTGCTAGCAGCTTAGGGGATAGCGCCTCCTACGAGCAGTACTTC.

This clone was observed a handful of times. The chain recombines TRBV29-1 with TRBJ1-2; D unresolved. The germline V gene has CDR1 SQVTM and CDR2 ANQGSEA. This CDR3 is 12 amino acids long. V lost 4 bases, J lost 2 bases, and 8 bases lay in between. The CDR3 here is CSVAQSNYGYTF. The CDR3 DNA is TGCAGCGTTGCACAGTCCAACTATGGCTACACCTTC.

This clone was picked up a small number of times. The chain links TRBV6-4 to TRBJ1-6; D is possibly TRBD1 (5 bases). V was trimmed by 3 bases and J by 9 bases, leaving 9 bases between them. Per germline, CDR1 MRHNA and CDR2 SNTAGT. The CDR3 is made up of 13 amino acids. This CDR3 is CASSEGRASPLHF. DNA of the CDR3: TGTGCCAGCAGTGAGGGCAGGGCTTCACCCCTCCACTTT.

V and J are TRBV5-1 and TRBJ2-3; D call uncertain. Germline V gene lookup returns CDR1 SGHRS and CDR2 YFSETQ. Trimming pared 2 bases from V and 1 base from J, leaving 14 bases between. The CDR3 is made up of 16 amino acids. CDR3 in amino acids: CASSLTPAAGTDTQYF. Written as DNA, the CDR3 is TGCGCCAGCAGCTTAACCCCGGCCGCGGGCACAGATACGCAGTATTTT.

The genes are TRBV9 and TRBJ2-6, with D unclear. The CDR3 covers 16 residues. The V end lost 3 bases, the J end lost 0 bases, and 10 bases lay between the germline ends. Germline lookup yields CDR1 SGDLS and CDR2 YYNGEE. CDR3 region: CASSAAGSSGANVLTF. As DNA, the CDR3 is TGTGCCAGCAGCGCCGCCGGAAGCTCTGGGGCCAACGTCCTGACTTTC.

The rearrangement joins TRBV10-3 to TRBJ2-1; 11 bases align to TRBD1. Germline V CDR1 and CDR2: ENHRY, SYGVKD. Losses at the gene ends were 6 bases for V and 6 bases for J; bases not matched to a gene: 1. The CDR3 contains 13 residues. This chain's CDR3 is CAISGTGGNEQFF. The CDR3 DNA reads as TGTGCCATCAGCGGGACAGGGGGCAATGAGCAGTTCTTC.

The rearrangement uses TRBV5-1 and TRBJ1-1; D is uncertain. Germline values: CDR1 SGHRS, CDR2 YFSETQ. The CDR3 runs to 13 residues. V lost 0 bases and J lost 10, with 13 bases in between. The CDR3 loop reads CASSLEAGVGAFF. The DNA for the CDR3 is TGCGCCAGCAGCTTGGAGGCCGGGGTGGGAGCTTTCTTT.

CDR3 nucleotides: TGTGCCTGGAGTTACATCGGGGAGCTGTTTTTT. It yields the protein CAWSYIGELFF. The chain links TRBV30 to TRBJ2-2; D remains unclear. Trimming took off 2 bases at V and 7 bases at J, with 5 bases between the two ends. The CDR3 is made up of 11 amino acids. From germline, CDR1 is GTSNPN and CDR2 SVGIG (reference sequence).

This chain connects TRBV30 to TRBJ1-5; possible D gene TRBD1, 5 bases. The CDR3 runs to 13 residues. V shed 5 bases and J shed 8 bases, with 16 bases lying between them. From germline, CDR1 is GTSNPN and CDR2 SVGIG (reference sequence). Written as DNA, the CDR3 is TGTGCCTGGGCTGACAGCCCCATAGAGCCCCAGCATTTT. It yields the protein CAWADSPIEPQHF.

As for this clone: Other nucleotide sequences in the sample specify the same CDR3. This chain uses TRBV30 with TRBJ2-1, with a weak D call TRBD2 (7 bases). CDR1 and CDR2 from the germline V gene are GTSNPN and SVGIG (reference sequence). The CDR3 is made up of 14 amino acids. V dropped 2 bases and J dropped 3 bases, with 11 bases sitting between them. Here the CDR3 reads CAWSKGGLYNEQFF. The CDR3 DNA reads as TGTGCCTGGAGTAAGGGGGGGCTCTACAATGAGCAGTTCTTC.

This sequence joins TRBV2 and TRBJ1-2, with 8 bases aligning to TRBD1. The CDR3 has 14 residues. Germline V gene lookup returns CDR1 SNHLY and CDR2 FYNNEI. V was pared by 7 bases and J by 5 bases, with 9 bases of the junction left unmatched. This CDR3 is CASTGQGAGYGYTF. The CDR3 nucleotides are TGTGCCAGCACCGGGCAGGGGGCAGGGTATGGCTACACCTTC.

The chain recombines TRBV5-1 with TRBJ1-6; tentatively, D is TRBD1 (5 bases). The CDR3 spans 12 residues. In germline, CDR1 is SGHRS, CDR2 YFSETQ. V was shortened by 4 bases and J by 10 bases, with 9 bases between the two germline ends. The CDR3 here is CASSPGGSPLHF. The CDR3 coding sequence is TGCGCCAGCAGCCCCGGGGGATCACCCCTCCACTTT.

This clone was recorded only once. The V gene is TRBV25-1, the J gene TRBJ1-4, with 10 positions matching TRBD1. V lost 3 bases and J lost 7; bases outside the gene matches: 8. Germline CDR1 reads MGHDK; CDR2 reads SYGVNS. The CDR3 has 16 residues. In DNA, the CDR3 is TGTGCCAGCAGTGATCCGAGGACAGGGGGAGTTGAAAAACTGTTTTTT. Translating it yields CASSDPRTGGVEKLFF.

V gene TRBV19 combines with J gene TRBJ1-2; D gene uncertain. Germline lookup yields CDR1 LNHDA and CDR2 SQIVND (reference sequence). Trimming left V 3 bases short and J 6 bases short, with 11 bases between. This CDR3 has 13 residues. The CDR3 DNA is TGTGCCAGTAGTATTTCGTTCGCTGATGGCTACACCTTC. This gives the protein CASSISFADGYTF.

Only one count was recorded for this clone. The V gene is TRBV5-1, the J gene TRBJ1-5; a weak D match, TRBD1 (5 bases). Germline V gene sequence: CDR1 SGHRS, CDR2 YFSETQ. Trimming removed 4 bases at V and 6 bases at J, with 17 bases between. This CDR3 region has 15 residues. The CDR3 protein is CASSPAGEPGQPQHF. Written as DNA, the CDR3 is TGCGCCAGCAGCCCGGCGGGGGAGCCAGGTCAGCCCCAGCATTTT. Filled out from reference TRBV5-1 and TRBJ1-5, the complete variable domain reads KAGVTQTPRYLIKTRGQQVTLSCSPISGHRSVSWYQQTPGQGLQFLFEYFSETQRNKGNFPGRFSGRQFSNSRSEMNVSTLELGDSALYLCASSPAGEPGQPQHFGDGTRLSIL.

The sample holds one count of this clone. The rearrangement joins TRBV6-5 to TRBJ1-2; D possibly corresponds to TRBD1 (6 bases). Germline V gene lookup returns CDR1 MNHEY and CDR2 SVGAGI. The CDR3 runs to 13 residues. With 6 bases removed from V and 2 bases from J, the gap between germline ends came to 10 bases. The CDR3 region has the DNA TGTGCCAGCAGGAGGACAGTAAACTATGGCTACACCTTC. Its translation: CASRRTVNYGYTF.

V gene TRBV19 combines with J gene TRBJ2-3, with D tentatively TRBD2 (6 bases). V was clipped by 8 bases and J by 8 bases, with 26 bases between them. The CDR3 spans 16 residues. Germline CDR1 is LNHDA and CDR2 is SQIVND (reference sequence). The CDR3 DNA follows: TGTGCCAGTCGCGACGGTGGGAATGCCCTGGGGGGTACGCAGTATTTT. This codes for CASRDGGNALGGTQYF.